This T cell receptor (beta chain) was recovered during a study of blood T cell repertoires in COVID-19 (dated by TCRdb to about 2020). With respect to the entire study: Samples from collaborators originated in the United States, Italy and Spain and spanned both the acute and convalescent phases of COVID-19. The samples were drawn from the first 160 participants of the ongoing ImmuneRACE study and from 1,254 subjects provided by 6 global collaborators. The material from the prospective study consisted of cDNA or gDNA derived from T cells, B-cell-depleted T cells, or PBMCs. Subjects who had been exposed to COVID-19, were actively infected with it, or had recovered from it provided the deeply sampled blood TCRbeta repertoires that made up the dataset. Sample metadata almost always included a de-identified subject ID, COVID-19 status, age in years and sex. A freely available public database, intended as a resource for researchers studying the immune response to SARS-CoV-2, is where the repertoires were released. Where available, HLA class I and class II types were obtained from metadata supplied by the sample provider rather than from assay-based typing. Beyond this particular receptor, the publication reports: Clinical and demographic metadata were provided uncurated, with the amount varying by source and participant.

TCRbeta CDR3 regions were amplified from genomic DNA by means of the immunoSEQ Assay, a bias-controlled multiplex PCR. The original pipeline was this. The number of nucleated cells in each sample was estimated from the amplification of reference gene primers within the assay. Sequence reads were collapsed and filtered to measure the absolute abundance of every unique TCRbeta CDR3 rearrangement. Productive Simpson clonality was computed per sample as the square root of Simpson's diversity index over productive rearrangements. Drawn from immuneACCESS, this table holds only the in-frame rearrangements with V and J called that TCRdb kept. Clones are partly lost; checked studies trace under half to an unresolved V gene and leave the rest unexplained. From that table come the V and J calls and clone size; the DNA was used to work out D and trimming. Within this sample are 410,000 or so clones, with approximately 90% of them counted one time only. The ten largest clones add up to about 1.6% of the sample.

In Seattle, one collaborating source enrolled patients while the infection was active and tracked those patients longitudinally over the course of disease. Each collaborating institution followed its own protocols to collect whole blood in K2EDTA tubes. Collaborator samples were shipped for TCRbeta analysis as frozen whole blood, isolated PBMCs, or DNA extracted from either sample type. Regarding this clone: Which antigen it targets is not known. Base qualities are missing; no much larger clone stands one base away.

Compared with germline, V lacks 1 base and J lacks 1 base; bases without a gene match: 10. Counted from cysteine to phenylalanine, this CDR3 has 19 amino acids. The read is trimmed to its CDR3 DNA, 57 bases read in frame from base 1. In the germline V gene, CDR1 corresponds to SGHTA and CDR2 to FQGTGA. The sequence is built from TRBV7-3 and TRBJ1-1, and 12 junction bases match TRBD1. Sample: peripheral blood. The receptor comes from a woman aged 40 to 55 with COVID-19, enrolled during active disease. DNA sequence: TGTGCCAGCAGCTTAATGGGGACAGGGGGCCTCCTCCCGAACACTGAAGCTTTCTTT. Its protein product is CASSLMGTGGLLPNTEAFF. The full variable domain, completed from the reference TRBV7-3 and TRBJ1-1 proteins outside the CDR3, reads GAGVSQTPSNKVTEKGKYVELRCDPISGHTALYWYRQSLGQGPEFLIYFQGTGAADDSGLPNDRFFAVRPEGSVSTLKIQRTERGDSAVYLCASSLMGTGGLLPNTEAFFGQGTRLTVV.